This entry features one TCR beta chain sequence. The antigen remains unidentified. TCRdb called the reads again in MiXCR, with one record for every CDR3 protein. In the table there are fewer than 400,000 distinct CDR3 sequences, around a sixth of which are singletons. This sample is part of a study of T cell repertoires in cytomegalovirus infection. Study details: Matching HLA type and CMV infection were both indicated by public TCR beta signatures.

Whole-study findings and limits: Predominance within the ex vivo response was attributable to HLA-C-restricted CMV-specific TCR beta clonotypes. Summed frequency of public TCR beta families distinguished CMV carriers with the relevant HLA.

The CDR3 totals 15 residues. V was cut by 3 bases and J by 4 bases, with 16 bases left in between. Per germline, CDR1 SGHAT and CDR2 FQNNGV. The gene calls are TRBV11-2 and TRBJ2-7; TRBD2 is a possible D gene (6 bases). The TCR sequence derives from a human donor in good health (CMV status not recorded). Some clones in this sample may be carry-over from other donors' samples. The specimen sequenced was PBMCs. The CDR3 bases are TGTGCCAGCAGCTTGCAGGGAGGTCTACTATACGAGCAGTACTTC. Its protein is CASSLQGGLLYEQYF.